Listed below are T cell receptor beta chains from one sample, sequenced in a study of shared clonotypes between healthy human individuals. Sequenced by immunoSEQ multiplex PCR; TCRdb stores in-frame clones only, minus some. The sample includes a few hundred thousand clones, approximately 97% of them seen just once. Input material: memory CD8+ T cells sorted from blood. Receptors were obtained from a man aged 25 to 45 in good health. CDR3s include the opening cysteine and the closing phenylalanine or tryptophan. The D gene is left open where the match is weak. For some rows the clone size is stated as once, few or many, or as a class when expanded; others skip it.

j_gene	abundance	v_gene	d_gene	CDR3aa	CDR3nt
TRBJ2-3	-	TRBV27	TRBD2	CASRSGGPGYTQYF	TGTGCCAGCAGATCGGGGGGGCCCGGGTATACGCAGTATTTT
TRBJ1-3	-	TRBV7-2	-	CASSLEPGNIYF	TGTGCCAGCAGCTTAGAACCAGGGAACATATATTTT
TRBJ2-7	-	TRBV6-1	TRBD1	CASNLQGYYEQYF	TGTGCCAGCAATCTACAGGGGTACTACGAGCAGTACTTC
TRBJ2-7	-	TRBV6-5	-	CASSYSPDLSYEQYF	TGTGCCAGCAGTTACTCGCCGGACTTATCCTACGAGCAGTACTTC
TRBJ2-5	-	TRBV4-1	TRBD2	CASSLTSLQETQYF	TGCGCCAGCAGCCTGACTAGCCTCCAAGAGACCCAGTACTTC
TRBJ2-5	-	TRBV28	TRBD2	CASSFSLTSGRETQYF	TGTGCCAGCAGTTTCTCCTTAACTAGCGGGAGGGAGACCCAGTACTTC
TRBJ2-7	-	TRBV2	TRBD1	CAIKAGGGLTYEQYF	TGTGCCATCAAGGCAGGGGGCGGGCTCACCTACGAGCAGTACTTC
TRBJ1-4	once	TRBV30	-	CAWSEMAGREKLFF	TGTGCCTGGTCGGAAATGGCAGGGAGGGAAAAACTGTTTTTT
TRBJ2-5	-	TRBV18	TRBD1	CASSPRRPRQGGQETQYF	TGTGCCAGCTCACCACGAAGACCGAGACAGGGGGGACAAGAGACCCAGTACTTC
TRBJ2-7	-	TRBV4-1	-	CASSQVETKNVVSYEQYF	TGCGCCAGCAGCCAAGTCGAGACCAAAAACGTGGTCTCCTACGAGCAGTACTTC
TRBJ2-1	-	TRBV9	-	CASGSGLINEQFF	TGTGCCAGCGGCAGCGGGCTGATCAATGAGCAGTTCTTC
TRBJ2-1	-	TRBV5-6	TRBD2	CASSLRSGRARNEQFF	TGTGCCAGCAGCTTGCGTAGCGGGAGGGCCAGGAATGAGCAGTTCTTC
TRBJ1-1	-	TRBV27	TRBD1	CASAPGTGPTEAFF	TGTGCCAGCGCCCCCGGGACAGGGCCCACTGAAGCTTTCTTT
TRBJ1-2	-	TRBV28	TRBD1	CASSLTDRKAMPLGYGYTF	TGTGCCAGCAGCCTGACGGACAGGAAGGCTATGCCGCTAGGGTATGGCTACACCTTC
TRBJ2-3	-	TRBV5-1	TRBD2	CASSLESRREAGGLTDTQYF	TGCGCCAGCAGCTTGGAAAGTCGGCGTGAGGCGGGAGGTCTGACAGATACGCAGTATTTT
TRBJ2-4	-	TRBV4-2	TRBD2	CASSQGLAGAKNIQYF	TGTGCCAGCAGCCAAGGACTAGCGGGAGCCAAAAACATTCAGTACTTC
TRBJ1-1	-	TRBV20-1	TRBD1	CSAPGGTEAFF	TGCAGTGCCCCAGGGGGCACTGAAGCTTTCTTT
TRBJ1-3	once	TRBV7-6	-	CASSLARAGNTIYF	TGTGCCAGCAGCTTAGCGAGGGCTGGAAACACCATATATTTT
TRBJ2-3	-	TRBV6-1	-	CALDTQYF	TGTGCTCTCGATACGCAGTATTTT
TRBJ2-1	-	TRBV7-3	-	CASSLSSAYNEQFF	TGTGCCAGCAGCTTATCCAGCGCTTACAATGAGCAGTTCTTC
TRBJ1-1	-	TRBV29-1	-	CSVSTGTQNTEAFF	TGCAGCGTTTCAACCGGGACACAGAACACTGAAGCTTTCTTT
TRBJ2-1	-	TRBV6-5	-	CASSGSYNEQFF	TGTGCCAGCAGTGGGTCCTACAATGAGCAGTTCTTC
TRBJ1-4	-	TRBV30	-	CAWSEEEKLFF	TGTGCCTGGAGTGAGGAAGAAAAACTGTTTTTT
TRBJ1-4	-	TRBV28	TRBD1	CASSPGTVNEKLFF	TGTGCCAGCAGCCCCGGGACAGTTAATGAAAAACTGTTTTTT
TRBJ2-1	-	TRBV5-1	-	CASSGGPGSYNEQFF	TGCGCCAGCAGCGGAGGCCCGGGCTCCTACAATGAGCAGTTCTTC
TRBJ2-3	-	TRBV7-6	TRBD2	CASSSRLAGGPDTQYF	TGTGCCAGCAGCTCACGCCTAGCGGGAGGCCCAGATACGCAGTATTTT
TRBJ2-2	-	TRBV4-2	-	CASSQDARGSRPTGELFF	TGTGCCAGCAGCCAAGATGCCCGTGGGTCTAGGCCCACCGGGGAGCTGTTTTTT
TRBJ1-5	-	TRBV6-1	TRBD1	CASSGLGQGHQPQHF	TGTGCCAGCAGTGGGCTGGGACAGGGGCATCAGCCCCAGCATTTT
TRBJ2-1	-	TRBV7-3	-	CASSLGPSYEQFF	TGTGCCAGCAGCTTGGGCCCTAGCTATGAGCAGTTCTTC
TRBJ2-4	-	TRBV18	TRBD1	CASSLGTGLAKNIQYF	TGTGCCAGCTCACTAGGGACAGGCCTAGCCAAAAACATTCAGTACTTC
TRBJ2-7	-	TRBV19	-	CARMTQGKHEQYF	TGTGCCAGAATGACACAGGGCAAACACGAGCAGTACTTC
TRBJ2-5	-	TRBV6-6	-	CASSYSRETQYF	TGTGCCAGCAGTTACTCGCGAGAGACCCAGTACTTC
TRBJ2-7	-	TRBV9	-	CASSVGLTSSYEQYF	TGTGCCAGCAGCGTAGGCTTGACTAGCTCCTACGAGCAGTACTTC
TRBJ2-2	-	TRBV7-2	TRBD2	CASSQAGGPTGELFF	TGTGCCAGCAGCCAAGCGGGAGGGCCGACCGGGGAGCTGTTTTTT
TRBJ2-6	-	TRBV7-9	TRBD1	CASSLGQGSGANVLTF	TGTGCCAGCAGCCTAGGACAGGGATCTGGGGCCAACGTCCTGACTTTC
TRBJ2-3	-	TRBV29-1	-	CSVRDSPISTDTQYF	TGCAGCGTTCGGGACTCCCCCATTAGCACAGATACGCAGTATTTT
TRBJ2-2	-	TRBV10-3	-	CAISEEGDTGELFF	TGTGCCATCAGTGAGGAAGGGGACACCGGGGAGCTGTTTTTT
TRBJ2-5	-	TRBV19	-	CASSISGRGEETQYF	TGTGCCAGTAGTATCTCTGGGAGAGGGGAAGAGACCCAGTACTTC
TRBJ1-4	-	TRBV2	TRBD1	CASSGGTVNEKLFF	TGTGCCAGCAGTGGTGGGACAGTGAATGAAAAACTGTTTTTT
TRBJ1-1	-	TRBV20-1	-	CSALDTEAFF	TGCAGTGCTCTGGACACTGAAGCTTTCTTT
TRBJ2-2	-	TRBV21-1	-	CASSKVQSGELFF	TGTGCCAGCAGCAAAGTGCAGTCCGGGGAGCTGTTTTTT
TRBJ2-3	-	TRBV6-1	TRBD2	CASSVTSGSTDTQYF	TGTGCCAGCAGTGTGACTAGCGGGAGCACAGATACGCAGTATTTT
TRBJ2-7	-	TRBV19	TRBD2	CASSRLAGGLNEQYF	TGTGCCAGTAGTAGACTAGCGGGAGGGCTCAACGAGCAGTACTTC
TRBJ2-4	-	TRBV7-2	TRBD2	CASSLAPDPGRNIQYF	TGTGCCAGCAGCTTAGCCCCGGACCCCGGGAGGAACATTCAGTACTTC
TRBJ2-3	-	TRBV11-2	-	CASNNLAGSSTDTQYF	TGTGCCAGCAATAACCTGGCGGGGTCTAGCACAGATACGCAGTATTTT